This T cell receptor (beta chain) was found in a study of blood T cell repertoires in COVID-19. The V segment lost 0 bases and the J segment 10 bases; nucleotides outside the gene matches: 6. Per germline, CDR1 SGDLS and CDR2 YYNGEE. The CDR3 is 14 amino acids. Profiling relied on immunoSEQ multiplex PCR, and the TCRdb table lists in-frame clones only, not all of them. This table has roughly 310,000 clones, over 85% appearing once. The material sequenced was PBMCs or T cells enriched from blood (not recorded which). The receptor's source is a man aged 55-75 years who had recovered from COVID-19. The rearrangement uses TRBV9 and TRBJ2-1; TRBD1 aligns across 8 bases. CDR3 in DNA: TGTGCCAGCAGCGTAGGTCAGGGGGCCGGGGAGCAGTTCTTC. Translating gives CASSVGQGAGEQFF.